One and the same sample provided the 10 T cell receptor beta chains below, sequenced in a study of blood T cell repertoires in COVID-19. Assay: immunoSEQ multiplex PCR; the TCRdb copy retains only in-frame clones and omits some. This sample has around 450,000 clones, with approximately 86% found just once. The sequenced material came from PBMCs or T cells enriched from blood (not recorded which). These receptors all stem from a woman younger than 30 who had recovered from COVID-19.

The chain combines TRBV4-1 with TRBJ1-6, with 11 positions matching TRBD1. Germline lookup yields CDR1 MGHRA and CDR2 YSYEKL. The CDR3 spans 17 residues. V gave up 0 bases and J gave up 7 bases; unmatched junction bases: 5. In DNA, the CDR3 is TGCGCCAGCAGCCAAGATGGACAGGGGGCTGAAAATTCACCCCTCCACTTT. Its translation: CASSQDGQGAENSPLHF.

The chain carries TRBV20-1 and TRBJ2-3; maybe TRBD2 (6 bases). This CDR3 is built from 15 residues. From germline, CDR1 is DFQATT and CDR2 SNEGSKA (reference sequence). Trimming removed 3 bases from V and 2 bases from J, with 15 bases in between. CDR3 in amino acids: CSASLRDSNTDTQYF. The CDR3 region has the DNA TGCAGTGCTAGTCTCCGGGACTCCAACACAGATACGCAGTATTTT.

This chain connects TRBV5-1 to TRBJ1-2; no reliable D call. The CDR3 has 15 residues. V lost 1 base and J lost 4, with 14 bases in between. The germline CDR1 and CDR2 sequences are SGHRS and YFSETQ. The CDR3 is CASSLSPQPLYGYTF. CDR3 bases: TGCGCCAGCAGCTTGTCCCCACAACCCCTCTATGGCTACACCTTC.

This chain uses TRBV30 with TRBJ1-1; TRBD1 aligns across 9 bases. Germline trimming cut 1 base from V and 3 bases from J; bases unmatched to any gene: 3. Germline V lookup: CDR1 GTSNPN, CDR2 SVGIG (reference sequence). The CDR3 runs to 14 residues. The CDR3, as DNA: TGTGCCTGGAGTGGAAGACAGGGGGACACTGAAGCTTTCTTT. Protein: CAWSGRQGDTEAFF.

The J gene is TRBJ2-7, the V gene TRBV6-6, with D possibly being TRBD2 (6 bases). V was trimmed by 5 bases and J by 7 bases, leaving 18 bases between them. The V gene's germline CDR1 is MNHNY and CDR2 SVGAGI (reference sequence). The CDR3 is 14 residues long. Here the CDR3 DNA reads TGTGCCAGCAGTCCCGGGCAGGGAGGAGGGGAGCAGTACTTC. Translating it yields CASSPGQGGGEQYF.

This rearrangement joins TRBV2 to TRBJ1-2; maybe TRBD1 (6 bases). Trimming took off 2 bases at V and 4 bases at J, with 17 bases between the two ends. This CDR3 region has 16 residues. Germline loops: CDR1 SNHLY, CDR2 FYNNEI. The CDR3, as DNA: TGTGCCAGCAGTGAAATTATTTCAGGGGCGGGCTATGGCTACACCTTC. Its protein product is CASSEIISGAGYGYTF.

The chain joins TRBV5-1 to TRBJ2-5, with TRBD2 matching over 9 bases. The CDR3 totals 15 residues. The germline CDR1 and CDR2 sequences are SGHRS and YFSETQ. V shed 4 bases and J 4 bases; nucleotides not matched to a gene: 8. This CDR3 reads CASSPRAGGRETQYF. DNA for the CDR3: TGCGCCAGCAGCCCGAGGGCGGGGGGGCGAGAGACCCAGTACTTC.

The chain has TRBV7-9 and TRBJ1-1, with a tentative D call TRBD1 (5 bases). Germline V gene data show CDR1 as SEHNR and CDR2 as FQNEAQ (reference sequence). The length of the CDR3 is 15 residues. Deletions cut 1 base from V and 5 bases from J, with 14 bases between. CDR3 in amino acids: CASSLEWSGRTEAFF. The CDR3 nucleotides read TGTGCCAGCAGCTTAGAGTGGTCAGGGCGGACTGAAGCTTTCTTT.

This chain connects TRBV7-9 to TRBJ2-5; D possibly corresponds to TRBD2 (7 bases). The ends were cut back, 0 bases at V and 1 base at J, with 9 bases in the middle. This CDR3 has 15 amino acids. CDR1 and CDR2 (germline): SEHNR, FQNEAQ (reference sequence). The CDR3 loop is CASSLAGGRQETQYF. The CDR3 coding sequence is TGTGCCAGCAGCTTAGCGGGGGGGCGCCAAGAGACCCAGTACTTC.

The CDR3 sequence: CASSEVATDTQYF. The CDR3 bases are TGCGCCAGCAGTGAGGTAGCCACAGATACGCAGTATTTT. The chain recombines TRBV5-1 with TRBJ2-3; D gene ambiguous. The V and J ends lost 5 bases and 2 bases respectively, with 9 bases between them. This CDR3 has 13 amino acids. Per the germline V gene, CDR1 is SGHRS and CDR2 is YFSETQ.